This T cell receptor beta chain was documented in a study of tumor-infiltrating lymphocytes in oesophageal squamous cell carcinoma. Each CDR3 protein is one row after TCRdb ran MiXCR on the PCR reads. The sample carries 15,000 to 20,000 distinct CDR3 sequences, approximately 50% recorded once. Material: esophageal tumor tissue. The sequence was collected from a male donor with esophageal squamous cell carcinoma.

The CDR3 nucleotides are TGTGCCAGCAGCTTAGGCGTCAACGAAGAGACCCAGTACTTC. It specifies CASSLGVNEETQYF. V gene TRBV7-6 combines with J gene TRBJ2-6; D is unresolved. The better agreement between TRBJ2-5 and the DNA end casts doubt on the J call. This CDR3 contains 14 residues. Per germline, CDR1 SGHVS and CDR2 FNYEAQ.